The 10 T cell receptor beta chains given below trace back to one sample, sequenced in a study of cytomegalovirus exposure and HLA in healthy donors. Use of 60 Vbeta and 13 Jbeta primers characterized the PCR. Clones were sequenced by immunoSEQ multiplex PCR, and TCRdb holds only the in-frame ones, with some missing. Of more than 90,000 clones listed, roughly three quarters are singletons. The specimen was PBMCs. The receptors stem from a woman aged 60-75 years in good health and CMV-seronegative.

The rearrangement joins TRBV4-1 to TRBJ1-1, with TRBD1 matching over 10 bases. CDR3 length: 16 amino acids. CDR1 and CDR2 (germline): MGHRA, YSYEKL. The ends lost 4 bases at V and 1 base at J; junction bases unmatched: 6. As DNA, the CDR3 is TGCGCCAGCAGCCTACGACAGGGGGCTCAGAACACTGAAGCTTTCTTT. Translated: CASSLRQGAQNTEAFF.

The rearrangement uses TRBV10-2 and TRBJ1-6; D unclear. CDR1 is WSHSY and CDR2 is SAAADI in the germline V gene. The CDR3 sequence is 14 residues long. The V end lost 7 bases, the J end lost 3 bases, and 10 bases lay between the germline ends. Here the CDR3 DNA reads TGCGCCAGCAAGTCGGGGTACTATAATTCACCCCTCCACTTT. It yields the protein CASKSGYYNSPLHF.

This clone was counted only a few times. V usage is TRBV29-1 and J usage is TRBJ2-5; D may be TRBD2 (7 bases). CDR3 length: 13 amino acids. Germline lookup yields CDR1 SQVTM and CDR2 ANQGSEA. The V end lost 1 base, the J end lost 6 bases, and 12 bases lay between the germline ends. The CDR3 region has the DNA TGCAGCGTTGAAGTGGCGGGGGCCCAGACCCAGTACTTC. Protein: CSVEVAGAQTQYF.

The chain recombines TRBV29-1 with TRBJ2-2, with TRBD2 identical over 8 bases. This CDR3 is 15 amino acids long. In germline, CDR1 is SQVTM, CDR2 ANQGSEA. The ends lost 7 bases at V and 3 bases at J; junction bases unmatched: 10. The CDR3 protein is CSAGYGGGDTGELFF. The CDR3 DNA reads TGCAGCGCCGGCTACGGGGGGGGAGACACCGGGGAGCTGTTTTTT.

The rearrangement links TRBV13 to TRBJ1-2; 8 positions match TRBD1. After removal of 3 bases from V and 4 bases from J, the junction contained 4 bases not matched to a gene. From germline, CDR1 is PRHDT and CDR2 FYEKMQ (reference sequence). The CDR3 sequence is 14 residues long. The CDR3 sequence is CASSFDRGGYGYTF. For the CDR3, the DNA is TGTGCCAGCAGCTTTGACAGGGGCGGCTATGGCTACACCTTC.

The CDR3 protein is CSVEVPGSGTEAFF. The CDR3 DNA is TGCAGCGTTGAAGTACCAGGGTCGGGCACTGAAGCTTTCTTT. The chain joins TRBV29-1 to TRBJ1-1; possibly TRBD1 for D (5 bases). The V gene lost 1 base and the J gene lost 4 bases, with 13 bases spanning the gap. The CDR3 is 14 amino acids. CDR1 and CDR2 from the germline V gene are SQVTM and ANQGSEA. The whole variable domain, filled in from reference TRBV29-1 and TRBJ1-1, reads SAVISQKPSRDICQRGTSLTIQCQVDSQVTMMFWYRQQPGQSLTLIATANQGSEATYESGFVIDKFPISRPNLTFSTLTVSNMSPEDSSIYLCSVEVPGSGTEAFFGQGTRLTVV.

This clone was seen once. In DNA form, the CDR3 reads TGTGCCAGCAGCAAAACCTCAGGACAGGATGGAAACACCATATATTTT. Translating it yields CASSKTSGQDGNTIYF. The chain carries TRBV9 and TRBJ1-3; TRBD1 aligns across 7 bases. The ends lost 4 bases at V and 3 bases at J; junction bases unmatched: 10. Germline CDR1 SGDLS, CDR2 YYNGEE. CDR3 length equals 16 residues.

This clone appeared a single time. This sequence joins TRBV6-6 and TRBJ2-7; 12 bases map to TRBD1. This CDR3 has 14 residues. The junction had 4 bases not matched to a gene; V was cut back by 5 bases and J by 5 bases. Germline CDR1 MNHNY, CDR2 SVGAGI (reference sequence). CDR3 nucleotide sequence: TGTGCCAGCAGTATCGGGACAGGGGGCGACGAGCAGTACTTC. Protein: CASSIGTGGDEQYF.

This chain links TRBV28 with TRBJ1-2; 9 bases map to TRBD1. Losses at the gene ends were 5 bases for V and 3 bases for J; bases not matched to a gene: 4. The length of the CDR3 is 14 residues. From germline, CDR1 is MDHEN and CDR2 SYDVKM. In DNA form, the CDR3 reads TGTGCCAGCAGTCAGACAGGGGGAGACTATGGCTACACCTTC. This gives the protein CASSQTGGDYGYTF.

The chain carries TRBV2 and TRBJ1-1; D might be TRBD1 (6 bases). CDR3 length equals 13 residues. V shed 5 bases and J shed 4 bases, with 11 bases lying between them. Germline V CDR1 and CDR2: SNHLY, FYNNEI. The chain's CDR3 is CASSNTGSTEAFF. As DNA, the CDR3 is TGTGCCAGCAGTAACACAGGGTCCACTGAAGCTTTCTTT. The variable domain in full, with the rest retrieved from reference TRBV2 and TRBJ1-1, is EPEVTQTPSHQVTQMGQEVILRCVPISNHLYFYWYRQILGQKVEFLVSFYNNEISEKSEIFDDQFSVERPDGSNFTLKIRSTKLEDSAMYFCASSNTGSTEAFFGQGTRLTVV.